Below, one T cell receptor beta chain is given with its context. Its antigen is currently unknown. The source of the sample is a study of lymphopenia after photon versus proton radiotherapy. Produced via immunoSEQ multiplex PCR; TCRdb's table is partial and in-frame only. The profile shows more than 45,000 clones, approximately 92% of them singletons. Study outcomes and limitations: Proton therapy kept repertoires fairly stable, unlike photons, which gained effector/memory cells. In patients who died, overall survival fell as post-nadir TCR diversity dropped more. After lymphocyte nadir, photon-treated repertoires showed oligoclonal expansion, especially CD8+ Temra.

The trim removed 4 bases at V and 9 bases at J, leaving 9 bases unmatched. The germline gives CDR1 SGHNT, CDR2 YYREEE (reference sequence). This CDR3 spans 16 amino acids. This TCR was sampled from a woman aged 40 to 50 with cholangiocarcinoma. V gene TRBV5-4 combines with J gene TRBJ2-1, with 14 bases aligning to TRBD2. The source was peripheral blood, collected from a patient treated with photon-based radiotherapy. This CDR3 is CASSEGLAGGLGEQFF. The CDR3, as DNA: TGTGCCAGCAGCGAAGGACTAGCGGGGGGTTTGGGTGAGCAGTTCTTC.